The source of this TCR beta chain is a study of regulatory T cells in long-lasting Graves disease. This CDR3 has 13 residues. Per the germline V gene, CDR1 is SGHTA and CDR2 is FQGNSA. Deletions cut 6 bases from V and 6 bases from J, with 12 bases between. Construction of the TCR beta libraries employed iRepertoire HTBI primers in conjunction with Arm-PCR of CDR3 regions. TCRdb re-called the multiplex PCR reads through MiXCR, storing one row per CDR3 protein. The table has fewer than 650,000 distinct CDR3 sequences, around 17% seen once. Ten or more counts support this clonotype. Time point described: newly diagnosed GD, antithyroid drugs for less than 3 months. Making the TCR library involved RNA that had been extracted from PBMCs. The same data also went into a second study, on T cells in Graves' hyperthyroidism and ophthalmopathy. That paper states: Exclusion of patients followed from uncontrolled infection, other autoimmune disease, pregnancy or lactation. A first-round RT-PCR of the TCR CDR3 used the HTBI primer set.

This receptor was taken from a woman aged 30 to 39 with Graves disease. V and J are TRBV7-2 and TRBJ1-5; no firm D call. Material: peripheral blood mononuclear cells (PBMCs), obtained at new diagnosis, from a patient treated with antithyroid drugs. The CDR3 DNA reads as TGTGCCAGCAGTACACAATCAGGTCAGCCCCAGCATTTT. Its protein product is CASSTQSGQPQHF.